A selection of T cell receptor beta chains follows, all from one sample in a study of cytomegalovirus exposure and HLA in healthy donors. Some clones are missing from TCRdb's copy, which holds only in-frame ones; the method was immunoSEQ multiplex PCR. In the table there are around 140,000 clones, 75% to 80% of which are singletons. Sequenced input: PBMCs. Receptors were obtained from a male donor in good health and CMV-seronegative. Each CDR3 is given with its conserved first and last residue. Fields, in order: clone size, D gene, V gene, J gene, CDR3 DNA, CDR3 protein. The D gene is left open where the match is weak. Not all rows give a size; the values are once, few, many and, for expanded clones, a class.

.	TRBD1	TRBV9	TRBJ1-6	TGTGCCAGCAGCGCGCATCAGGGGGCGGAATCACCCCTCCACTTT	CASSAHQGAESPLHF
.	.	TRBV18	TRBJ2-5	TGTGCCAGCTCACCAACAAGAGGGGGGGGCCTGGAGACCCAGTACTTC	CASSPTRGGGLETQYF
few	.	TRBV4-3	TRBJ1-1	TGCGCCAGCAGCCAAGGAGGGGGGGGCAGGGACACTGAAGCTTTCTTT	CASSQGGGGRDTEAFF
.	.	TRBV4-2	TRBJ2-5	TGTGCCAGCAGCCAAGCAGCGGGTGATCAAGAGACCCAGTACTTC	CASSQAAGDQETQYF
.	.	TRBV9	TRBJ2-5	TGTGCCAGCAGCGGTGAAGGGACAACGGAGACCCAGTACTTC	CASSGEGTTETQYF
.	.	TRBV7-8	TRBJ2-3	TGTGCCAGCAGCCCGGACAGATCAGATACGCAGTATTTT	CASSPDRSDTQYF
.	TRBD1	TRBV6-5	TRBJ1-4	TGTGCCAGCAGCAGAGCCGGGACAGGGGAGGAAAAACTGTTTTTT	CASSRAGTGEEKLFF
.	.	TRBV15	TRBJ1-6	TGTGCCACCAGTACGGGTCCTAATTCACCCCTCCACTTT	CATSTGPNSPLHF
.	.	TRBV19	TRBJ2-3	TGTGCCAGTAGTACCCGCGCAGATACGCAGTATTTT	CASSTRADTQYF
.	TRBD1	TRBV30	TRBJ1-4	TGTGCCCGTTCGACAGGGAAAGATGAAAAACTGTTTTTT	CARSTGKDEKLFF
few	TRBD1	TRBV5-4	TRBJ1-6	TGTGCCAGCAGCTCAGGACAGGACGTATCACCCCTCCACTTT	CASSSGQDVSPLHF
few	TRBD1	TRBV6-6	TRBJ2-7	TGTGCCAGCAGCCCGGGTGGACAGGGGAGCTACGAGCAGTACTTC	CASSPGGQGSYEQYF
.	TRBD2	TRBV6-1	TRBJ2-7	TGTGCCAGCAGGGAACATCTAGCGGGGGAAAGGTCCTACGAGCAGTACTTC	CASREHLAGERSYEQYF